A selection of T cell receptor beta chains follows, all from one sample in a study of blood T cells in healthy people across ages. TCRdb passed the 5' RACE reads through MiXCR, listing each CDR3 protein once. The table shows approximately 1.5 million distinct CDR3 sequences, with approximately 39% occurring only once. Sequenced sample: blood. The receptors derive from a woman younger than 35 in good health. CDR3s include the opening cysteine and the closing phenylalanine or tryptophan. The order of the fields is V gene, clone size, D gene, J gene, CDR3 DNA, CDR3 protein. A D gene is named only where the DNA matches it firmly. Size tells how often a clone was seen (once, few, many) or the class of an expanded clone, and some rows leave it out.

>TRBV4-1|few|NA|TRBJ1-1
TGCGCCAGCAGCCAAGGTACCTTCCACACTGAAGCTTTCTTT
CASSQGTFHTEAFF
>TRBV6-2/TRBV6-3|NA|NA|TRBJ1-5
TGTGCCAGCAGCCCAAGAGGGGATAATCAGCCCCAGCATTTT
CASSPRGDNQPQHF
>TRBV12-5|NA|NA|TRBJ2-5
TGTGCTAGTGGTTTCTTCAATGAACAGTACTTC
CASGFFNEQYF
>TRBV6-1|NA|TRBD1|TRBJ1-1
TGTGCCAGCAGAGCGCAACAGGGGGCGCCCACTGAAGCTTTCTTT
CASRAQQGAPTEAFF
>TRBV29-1|few|NA|TRBJ2-5
TGCAGCGTTGCGGGAACTATGGCGTACTTC
CSVAGTMAYF
>TRBV2|NA|NA|TRBJ2-5
TGTGCCAGCAGAGCCCAGTTTGGGTGGGAGACCCAGTACTTC
CASRAQFGWETQYF
>TRBV4-1|NA|NA|TRBJ2-5
TGCGCCAGCAGCCAAGCGACGCAGGGGAAGAAAGAGACCCAGTACTTC
CASSQATQGKKETQYF
>TRBV6-5|few|NA|TRBJ1-2
TGTGCCAGCAGTTACTCAGGCTTCAACTATGGCTACACCTTC
CASSYSGFNYGYTF
>TRBV12-3/TRBV12-4|NA|NA|TRBJ2-2
TGTGCCAGCAGTTTGGGGGTTCACACCGGGGAGCTGTTTTTT
CASSLGVHTGELFF
>TRBV10-3|NA|TRBD1|TRBJ2-7
TGTGCCATCAGTGAGTCGGGGACAGGGGTCACCTACGAGCAGTACTTC
CAISESGTGVTYEQYF
>TRBV25-1|few|TRBD1|TRBJ2-5
TGTGCCAGCAGTGAGGGAACAGGGGGCAGAAATGAGCAGTACTTC
CASSEGTGGRNEQYF
>TRBV7-3|NA|NA|TRBJ2-1
TGTGCCAGCAGCTTAGTCGGACGAGGGGGATACAATGAGCAGTTCTTC
CASSLVGRGGYNEQFF
>TRBV7-8|NA|NA|TRBJ1-2
TGTGCCAGCAGCCGACGTTTAGGGGGGAATGGCTACACCTTC
CASSRRLGGNGYTF
>TRBV7-6|NA|NA|TRBJ2-3
TGTGCCAGCAGCTTAGAGCCTCTAGCGTTAGAGACAGATACGCAGTATTTT
CASSLEPLALETDTQYF
>TRBV5-1|NA|NA|TRBJ2-7
TGCGCCAGCAGCTTGGGGGACGGATTCTACGAGCAGTACTTC
CASSLGDGFYEQYF
>TRBV12-3/TRBV12-4|NA|TRBD2|TRBJ2-7
TGTGCCAGCAGCCCAGGGACTAGGGCCTCCTACAATGAGCAGTACTTC
CASSPGTRASYNEQYF
>TRBV20-1|NA|NA|TRBJ2-1
TGCAGTTCCCATCGCGGGGCGAATGAGCAGTTCTTC
CSSHRGANEQFF
>TRBV2|few|NA|TRBJ1-1
TGTGCCAGCAGTGTAGGGAGGGATAACACTGAAGCTTTCTTT
CASSVGRDNTEAFF
>TRBV28|NA|NA|TRBJ1-5
TGTGCCAGTAAGACAGACTATAGCAATCAGCCCCAGCATTTT
CASKTDYSNQPQHF
>TRBV4-3|few|NA|TRBJ2-3
TGCGCCAGCAGCCTAGCGTGGGGTGCTTATACGCAGTATTTT
CASSLAWGAYTQYF
>TRBV7-2|NA|NA|TRBJ2-7
TGTGCCAGCAGCTTATCTGGGACTCGCTCCTACGAGCAGTACTTC
CASSLSGTRSYEQYF
>TRBV27|once|TRBD2|TRBJ2-3
TGTGCCAGCAGTTTCCCGAATAGCGGGAGATCGGGGACAGATACGCAGTATTTT
CASSFPNSGRSGTDTQYF
>TRBV7-9|few|NA|TRBJ1-6
TGTGCCAGCAGCTTAGCCGGAGAAACCTCACCCCTCCACTTT
CASSLAGETSPLHF
>TRBV2|NA|NA|TRBJ2-6
TGTGCCAGTGCCTCTGGGGCCAACGTCCTGACTTTC
CASASGANVLTF
>TRBV29-1|NA|NA|TRBJ2-5
TGCAGCGTTGAACTGGAAGGGACCCAGTACTTC
CSVELEGTQYF
>TRBV10-3|few|NA|TRBJ1-1
TGTGCCATCAGTGAGTATTGGGGTACTGAAGCTTTCTTT
CAISEYWGTEAFF
>TRBV2|few|NA|TRBJ2-7
TGTGCCAGCAGTGATCACAATGAGCAGTACTTC
CASSDHNEQYF
>TRBV5-5|NA|NA|TRBJ2-3
TGTGCCAGCAGCTTGGAGCAGGGTTTTTCAGATACGCAGTATTTT
CASSLEQGFSDTQYF
>TRBV6-2/TRBV6-3|few|NA|TRBJ2-7
TGTGCCAGCAGTTACTTAAAGACCTACGAGCAGTACTTC
CASSYLKTYEQYF
>TRBV2|few|TRBD1|TRBJ2-7
TGTGCCAGCAGTGACGCAGACAGGGCTATCTCCTACGAGCAGTACTTC
CASSDADRAISYEQYF
>TRBV5-1|NA|NA|TRBJ2-2
TGCGCCAGCAGCTCGAACACCGGGGAGGTGTTTTTT
CASSSNTGEVFF
>TRBV29-1|NA|NA|TRBJ2-7
TGCAGCGTTGAATGGGCGAGGCAGGGGCCCTACGAGCAGTACTTC
CSVEWARQGPYEQYF
>TRBV20-1|NA|NA|TRBJ1-2
TGCAGTGCCTCAAAAGTGGACTATGGCTACACCTTC
CSASKVDYGYTF
>TRBV4-3|few|NA|TRBJ2-1
TGCGCCAGCAGCCAAGATGTATCGCCGAGCGATGAGCAGTTCTTC
CASSQDVSPSDEQFF
>TRBV4-1|few|NA|TRBJ1-5
TGCGCCAGCAGTACCGAGCCGGGGGGAGGTCAGCCCCAGCATTTT
CASSTEPGGGQPQHF
>TRBV3-1|NA|NA|TRBJ2-1
TGTGCCAGCAGCCAGAACAAGGTCAGGTACAATGAGCAGTTCTTC
CASSQNKVRYNEQFF
>TRBV15|few|NA|TRBJ1-2
TGTGCCACCAGCAGAGTAGGGTACTATGGCTACACCTTC
CATSRVGYYGYTF